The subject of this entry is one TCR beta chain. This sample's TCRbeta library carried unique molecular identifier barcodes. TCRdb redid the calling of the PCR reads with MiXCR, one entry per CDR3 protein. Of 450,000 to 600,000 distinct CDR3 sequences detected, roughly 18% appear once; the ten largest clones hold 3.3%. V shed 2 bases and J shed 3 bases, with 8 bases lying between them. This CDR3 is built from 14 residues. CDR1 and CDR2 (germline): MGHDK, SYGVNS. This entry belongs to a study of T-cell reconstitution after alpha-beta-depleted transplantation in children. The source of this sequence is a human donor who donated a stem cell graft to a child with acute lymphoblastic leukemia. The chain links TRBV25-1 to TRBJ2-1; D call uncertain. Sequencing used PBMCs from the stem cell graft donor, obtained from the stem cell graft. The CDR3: CASSEPGDYNEQFF. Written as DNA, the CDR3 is TGTGCCAGCAGTGAACCCGGAGACTACAATGAGCAGTTCTTC.